This T cell receptor beta chain was obtained from a study of blood T cell repertoires in COVID-19. Study-wide context: Sites across the United States, Italy and Spain contributed samples from acute and convalescent COVID-19. The analysed material was cDNA or gDNA that came from T cells, B-cell-depleted T cells, or PBMCs.

The CDR3 is made up of 16 amino acids. Germline-derived CDR1 and CDR2 are MGHRA and YSYEKL. Trimming at V came to 8 bases and at J to 3 bases, leaving 11 bases not matched to a gene. Some clones are missing from TCRdb's copy, which holds only in-frame ones; the method was immunoSEQ multiplex PCR. Of 85,000 to 120,000 clones in the sample, about three quarters were seen once. This receptor was identified in a man older than 75 with COVID-19, enrolled during active disease. Specimen: peripheral blood. The V gene is TRBV4-1, the J gene TRBJ2-2, with 8 bases matching TRBD2. The CDR3 region is CASGKAGVGHTGELFF. The CDR3 DNA is TGCGCCAGCGGAAAAGCGGGAGTTGGTCACACCGGGGAGCTGTTTTTT.